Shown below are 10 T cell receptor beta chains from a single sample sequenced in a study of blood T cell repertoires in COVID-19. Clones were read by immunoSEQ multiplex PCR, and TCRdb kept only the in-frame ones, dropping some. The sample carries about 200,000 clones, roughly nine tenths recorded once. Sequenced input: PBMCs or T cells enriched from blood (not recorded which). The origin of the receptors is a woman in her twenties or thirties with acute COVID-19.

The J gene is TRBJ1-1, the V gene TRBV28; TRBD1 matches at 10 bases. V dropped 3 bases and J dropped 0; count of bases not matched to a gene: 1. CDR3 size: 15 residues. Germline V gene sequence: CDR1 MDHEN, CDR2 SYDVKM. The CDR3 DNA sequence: TGTGCCAGCAGTTTGACAGGGGGCATGAACACTGAAGCTTTCTTT. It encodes CASSLTGGMNTEAFF. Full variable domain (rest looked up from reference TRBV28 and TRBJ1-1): DVKVTQSSRYLVKRTGEKVFLECVQDMDHENMFWYRQDPGLGLRLIYFSYDVKMKEKGDIPEGYSVSREKKERFSLILESASTNQTSMYLCASSLTGGMNTEAFFGQGTRLTVV.

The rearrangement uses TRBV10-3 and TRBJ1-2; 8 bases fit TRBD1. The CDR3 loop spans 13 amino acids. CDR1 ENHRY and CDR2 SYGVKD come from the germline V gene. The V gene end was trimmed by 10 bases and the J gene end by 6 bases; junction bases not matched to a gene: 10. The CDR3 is CATNPTGADGYTF. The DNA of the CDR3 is TGTGCCACGAACCCGACAGGGGCGGATGGCTACACCTTC.

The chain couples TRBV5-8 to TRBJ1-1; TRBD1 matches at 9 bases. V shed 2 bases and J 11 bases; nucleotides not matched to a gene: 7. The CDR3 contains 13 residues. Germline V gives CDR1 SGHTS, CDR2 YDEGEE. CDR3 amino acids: CASSLSSGTGAFF. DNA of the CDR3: TGTGCCAGCAGCTTATCTTCCGGGACAGGGGCTTTCTTT.

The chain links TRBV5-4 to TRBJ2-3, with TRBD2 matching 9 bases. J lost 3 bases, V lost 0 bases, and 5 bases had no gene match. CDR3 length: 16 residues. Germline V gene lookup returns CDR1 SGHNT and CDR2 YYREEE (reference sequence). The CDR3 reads CASSLVSGGPTDTQYF. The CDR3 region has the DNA TGTGCCAGCAGCTTGGTTAGCGGGGGCCCTACAGATACGCAGTATTTT. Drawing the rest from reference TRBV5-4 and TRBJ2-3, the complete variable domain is ETGVTQSPTHLIKTRGQQVTLRCSSQSGHNTVSWYQQALGQGPQFIFQYYREEENGRGNFPPRFSGLQFPNYSSELNVNALELDDSALYLCASSLVSGGPTDTQYFGPGTRLTVL.

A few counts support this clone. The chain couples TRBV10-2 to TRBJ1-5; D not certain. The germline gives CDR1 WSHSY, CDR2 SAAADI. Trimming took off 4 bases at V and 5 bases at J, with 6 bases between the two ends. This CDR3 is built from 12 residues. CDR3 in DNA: TGCGCCAGCAGTGTGAGTCATCAGCCCCAGCATTTT. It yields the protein CASSVSHQPQHF.

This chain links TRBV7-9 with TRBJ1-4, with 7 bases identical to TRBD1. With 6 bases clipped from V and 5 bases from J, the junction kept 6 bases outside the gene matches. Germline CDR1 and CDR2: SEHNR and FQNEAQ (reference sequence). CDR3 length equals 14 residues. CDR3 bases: TGTGCCAGCAGTTCAGGGGGAGGAAATGAAAAACTGTTTTTT. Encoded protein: CASSSGGGNEKLFF.

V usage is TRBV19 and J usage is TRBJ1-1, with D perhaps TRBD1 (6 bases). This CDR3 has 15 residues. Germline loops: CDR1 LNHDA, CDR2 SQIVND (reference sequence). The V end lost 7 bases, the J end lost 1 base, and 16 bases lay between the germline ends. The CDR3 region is CASMIPGHQNTEAFF. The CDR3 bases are TGTGCCAGTATGATACCGGGACACCAGAACACTGAAGCTTTCTTT.

CDR3 residues: CASSAPDRGETQYF. The CDR3 DNA is TGTGCCAGCAGCGCCCCAGACAGGGGAGAGACCCAGTACTTC. The J gene is TRBJ2-5, the V gene TRBV9, with 8 bases matching TRBD1. CDR1 is SGDLS and CDR2 is YYNGEE in the germline V gene. The CDR3 extends over 14 amino acids. V lost 3 bases and J lost 4; bases outside the gene matches: 5.

The CDR3 bases are TGTGCCTGGGGGTCGGGGACAGTGTTCTACGAGCAGTACTTC. Translated, it gives CAWGSGTVFYEQYF. The gene calls are TRBV30 and TRBJ2-7; 7 bases are a match to TRBD1. Germline values: CDR1 GTSNPN, CDR2 SVGIG (reference sequence). V lost 5 bases and J lost 3; bases outside the gene matches: 10. The CDR3 has 14 amino acids.

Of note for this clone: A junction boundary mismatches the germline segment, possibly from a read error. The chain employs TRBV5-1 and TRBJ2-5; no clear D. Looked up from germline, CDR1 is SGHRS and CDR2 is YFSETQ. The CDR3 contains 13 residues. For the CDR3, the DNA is TGCGCCAGCAGGTTATCGACGGAAGAGGCCCAGTACTTC. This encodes CASRLSTEEAQYF.